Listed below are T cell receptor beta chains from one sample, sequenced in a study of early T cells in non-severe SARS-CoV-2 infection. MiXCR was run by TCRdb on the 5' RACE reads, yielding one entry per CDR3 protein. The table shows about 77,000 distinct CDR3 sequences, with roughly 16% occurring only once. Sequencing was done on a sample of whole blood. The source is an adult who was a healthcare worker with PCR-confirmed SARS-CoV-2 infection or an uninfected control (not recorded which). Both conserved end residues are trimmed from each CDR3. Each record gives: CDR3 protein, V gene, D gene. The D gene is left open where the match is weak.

CDR3 protein: ASSWIAGSGNEQY; V gene: TRBV19; D gene: TRBD2
CDR3 protein: AWSGGGAGMNEQF; V gene: TRBV30; D gene: TRBD1
CDR3 protein: ASSLRGTGGQQF; V gene: TRBV7-3; D gene: -
CDR3 protein: SALEGWTIY; V gene: TRBV29-1; D gene: -
CDR3 protein: ASSPLTGGRNEQY; V gene: TRBV3-1; D gene: TRBD1
CDR3 protein: ASSLVPGGNQH; V gene: TRBV7-8; D gene: -
CDR3 protein: ASSPSLAGGFEQF; V gene: TRBV7-2; D gene: TRBD2
CDR3 protein: ASSVATRPGEGTQY; V gene: TRBV9; D gene: -
CDR3 protein: ASSLAPGKGGELF; V gene: TRBV7-8; D gene: -
CDR3 protein: ASSQQVEGYGYT; V gene: TRBV6-1; D gene: -
CDR3 protein: ASGGLLAGEVTGELF; V gene: TRBV3-1; D gene: TRBD2
CDR3 protein: ASRRQTPYNSPLH; V gene: TRBV28; D gene: -
CDR3 protein: ASSLTQGGGNTIY; V gene: TRBV6-5; D gene: TRBD1
CDR3 protein: AWSRAGAISNQPQH; V gene: TRBV30; D gene: -
CDR3 protein: ASSPGDRGSTEAF; V gene: TRBV5-1; D gene: TRBD1
CDR3 protein: ASSHNRAVTYEQY; V gene: TRBV3-1; D gene: -
CDR3 protein: ASSSPGLAGAYSGELF; V gene: TRBV19; D gene: TRBD2
CDR3 protein: ASSSGTADTQY; V gene: TRBV2; D gene: TRBD2
CDR3 protein: ASTGQGAQPQH; V gene: TRBV6-1; D gene: TRBD1
CDR3 protein: ASRDARGVRGNYNSPLH; V gene: TRBV6-5; D gene: -
CDR3 protein: ASSEQGWNTEAF; V gene: TRBV2; D gene: -
CDR3 protein: ASSIKRAGFFNEQF; V gene: TRBV19; D gene: -
CDR3 protein: ASGSGGGETQY; V gene: TRBV5-1; D gene: -
CDR3 protein: ASSYTRGRLLNEQF; V gene: TRBV11-2; D gene: TRBD1
CDR3 protein: ASSGGNVSPLH; V gene: TRBV10-2; D gene: -
CDR3 protein: ASSLGEGSGNTEAF; V gene: TRBV12-3/TRBV12-4; D gene: -
CDR3 protein: ASTNTGAGSQPQH; V gene: TRBV19; D gene: -
CDR3 protein: ASSFRGKRTDTQY; V gene: TRBV11-2; D gene: -
CDR3 protein: ASSLSGVSNEQF; V gene: TRBV27; D gene: -
CDR3 protein: ASSLSAAGAIGYGYT; V gene: TRBV5-5; D gene: -
CDR3 protein: ASNNRGRRETQY; V gene: TRBV27; D gene: TRBD1
CDR3 protein: ASSSSGGNTEAF; V gene: TRBV9; D gene: -
CDR3 protein: ASSGARGEQY; V gene: TRBV6-1; D gene: -
CDR3 protein: ASSQAGRTGIAF; V gene: TRBV4-1; D gene: TRBD1
CDR3 protein: ASSGGPANRETEY; V gene: TRBV9; D gene: -
CDR3 protein: SVEEGHYEQY; V gene: TRBV29-1; D gene: -
CDR3 protein: ASSPLRGRETQY; V gene: TRBV9; D gene: -